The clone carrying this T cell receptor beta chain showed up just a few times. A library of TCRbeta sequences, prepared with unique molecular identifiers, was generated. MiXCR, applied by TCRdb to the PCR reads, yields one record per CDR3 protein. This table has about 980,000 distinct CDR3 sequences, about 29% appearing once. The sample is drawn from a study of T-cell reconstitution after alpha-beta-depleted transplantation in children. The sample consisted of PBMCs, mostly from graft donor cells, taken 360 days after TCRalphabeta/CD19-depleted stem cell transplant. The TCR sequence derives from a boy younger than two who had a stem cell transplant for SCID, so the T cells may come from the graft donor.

CDR3 DNA sequence: TGTGCCAGTAGTATAGGCCTAGCGGGAACCTACAATGAGCAGTTCTTC. As protein: CASSIGLAGTYNEQFF. V usage is TRBV19 and J usage is TRBJ2-1; 9 positions agree with TRBD2. Germline assignment: CDR1 LNHDA and CDR2 SQIVND (reference sequence). The J segment lost 2 bases and the V segment lost 1 base, leaving 3 bases of the junction unmatched. The CDR3 totals 16 residues.